This passage covers 4 T cell receptor beta chains from one sample sequenced in a study of regulatory T cells in long-lasting Graves disease. Stated time point: newly diagnosed GD, antithyroid drugs for less than 3 months. From PBMCs, RNA was extracted and then used to make the TCR library. To make TCR beta libraries, researchers used iRepertoire HTBI primers and Arm-PCR of CDR3 regions. TCRdb fed the multiplex PCR reads into MiXCR, producing one record per CDR3 protein. The sample carries 400,000 to 500,000 distinct CDR3 sequences, 14% to 15% recorded once. These data also featured in a second study, about T cells in Graves' hyperthyroidism and ophthalmopathy.

The input for sequencing was peripheral blood mononuclear cells (PBMCs), taken at new diagnosis, from a patient treated with antithyroid drugs. The receptors stem from a woman between 40 and 50 years old with Graves disease.

This clonotype was detected ten times or more. The chain combines TRBV6-5 with TRBJ1-4, with D uncertain. V dropped 0 bases and J dropped 6 bases, with 8 bases sitting between them. The CDR3 consists of 14 residues. The germline V gene encodes CDR1 MNHEY and CDR2 SVGAGI. Written as DNA, the CDR3 is TGTGCCAGCAGTTACTCTCGGTTGGATGAAAAACTGTTTTTT. This sequence encodes CASSYSRLDEKLFF.

As regards this clonotype: A much larger clone sits a single nucleotide away, making a read error possible. This chain connects TRBV11-2 to TRBJ1-3; a possible D gene is TRBD1 (5 bases). In germline, CDR1 is SGHAT, CDR2 FQNNGV. This CDR3 spans 12 amino acids. The CDR3 DNA reads TGTGCCAGCAGCTCCGGGGCTAACACCAGATATTTT. It specifies CASSSGANTRYF.

This clonotype occurred a few times. V usage is TRBV4-2 and J usage is TRBJ2-7, with 7 nucleotides matching TRBD1. This CDR3 is built from 15 residues. The germline V gene has CDR1 LGHNA and CDR2 YNFKEQ. V was pared by 1 base and J by 3 bases, with 6 bases of the junction left unmatched. The CDR3 here is CASSQAAGTDYEQYF. The CDR3 DNA reads TGTGCCAGCAGCCAAGCAGCCGGGACAGACTACGAGCAGTACTTC.

There are many counts of this clonotype. The chain has TRBV20-1 and TRBJ2-7; D possibly corresponds to TRBD2 (5 bases). The CDR3 contains 13 residues. Germline V gives CDR1 DFQATT, CDR2 SNEGSKA (reference sequence). V was shortened by 5 bases and J by 0 bases, with 11 bases between the two germline ends. CDR3 region: CSADGISSYEQYF. In nucleotides, the CDR3 is TGCAGTGCTGACGGGATTAGCTCCTACGAGCAGTACTTC.